What follows describes a single T cell receptor (beta chain). Its specific antigen is unknown. No qualities accompany the bases; no much larger clone lies one base away. Sequencing instrument: Illumina NovaSeq 6000. Synthesis of TCR cDNA relied on 5'RACE template switching, a step that introduced a universal primer site along with unique molecular identifiers. cDNA synthesis was primed from both the TCR alpha and TCR beta constant segments. Library amplification involved two PCR steps, and the second step added sample barcodes and sequencing adapters. Sequencing of libraries was performed on Illumina HiSeq 2500 (2x100 bp) or NovaSeq (2x150 bp). Turning to the authors' computational methods: Reads were demultiplexed and collapsed into UMI consensus sequences with MIGEC, and V(D)J alignment was performed with MiXCR. Vaccine-responding clonotypes were defined with edgeR using replicate PBMC samples, requiring FDR below 0.01 and a log2 fold change above 5 up to day 15. Each bulk clonotype was labeled CD4 or CD8 based on which sequenced repertoire, CD4 or CD8, contained the clonotype at higher abundance. Using fastp at Q25 and MiXCR, TCRdb reprocessed the public reads and kept productive beta chains. A single entry per CDR3 protein holds the most common genes and DNA from its merged rows. TCRdb, not the original authors, processed these V and J calls. Counted in this sample were a few hundred thousand distinct CDR3 sequences; about 3.5% of them appeared once. Under 20% of the sample is held by the ten biggest clonotypes.

CDR1 and CDR2, looked up from the germline V gene (reference sequence), are LGHDT and YNNKEL. From cysteine to phenylalanine, the CDR3 is 13 amino acids long. The sequence is cut down to CDR3 DNA, 39 bases in frame from base 1. The V end loses 1 base and the J end loses 4 bases, and a stretch of 6 bases separates them. This sample is part of a study of T cells after yellow fever vaccination (dated by TCRdb to the late 2010s). About the full investigation: Libraries from fractions with low cell numbers were prepared with the SMART-Seq v4 Ultra Low Input RNA kit. To follow T-cell clones before and after both primary and booster YFV17D yellow fever vaccination, bulk TCR alpha and beta repertoires underwent longitudinal sequencing. The cohort comprised two healthy male donors, one aged 18 to 29 and one aged 30 to 40 years. Blood samples were taken at several timepoints before and after primary and secondary immunization, and bulk PBMC replicates and cell subsets were isolated. Broad study findings and their caveats: The secondary T-cell response was weaker than the primary response but faster, peaking on day 5 instead of day 15. Most clones expanded after primary vaccination were re-detected after the booster (around 96% of CD4 and 88% of CD8), suggesting broad memory maintenance. A small share of clonotypes occurred in both CD4 and CD8 compartments, likely arising from convergent recombination. Because the study included only two donors, the extent to which the findings can be generalized is limited. Computational filtering was required because FACS-sorted repertoires could contain abundant contaminating clonotypes from the bulk population.

The sample's treatment or condition label, in plain terms: live attenuated yellow fever vaccine strain. At each blood-draw timepoint, two biological replicates of bulk PBMCs were collected. PBMCs were isolated from peripheral blood using a standard Ficoll-Paque protocol. TriZol was used to extract RNA from bulk PBMCs, from CD4 and CD8 fractions, and from dextramer-positive and dextramer-negative fractions. This clonotype originated in a young man who received the YFV17D yellow fever vaccine. The chain couples TRBV3-1 to TRBJ2-3; too little of a D gene remains to name it. The sample here was PBMCs, taken 15 days after the yellow fever booster vaccination. DNA sequence: TGTGCCAGCAGCCAAGCTCCCGCAGATACGCAGTATTTT. Translation gives CASSQAPADTQYF.